The 19 T cell receptor beta chains below come from one sample, sequenced in a study of T cell changes during pregnancy in multiple sclerosis. Using immunoSEQ multiplex PCR, the repertoire was profiled, and TCRdb retains in-frame clones only, with some absent. The table has roughly 86,000 clones, 85% to 95% seen once. The sample consisted of peripheral blood, taken in the first trimester of pregnancy. Receptors originate from a female donor with multiple sclerosis, enrolled in a pregnancy study.

The V gene is TRBV2, the J gene TRBJ2-7, with TRBD1 as a possible D gene (5 bases). The length of the CDR3 is 14 residues. Germline V gene sequence: CDR1 SNHLY, CDR2 FYNNEI. Deletions cut 7 bases from V and 3 bases from J, with 16 bases between. The DNA of the CDR3 is TGTGCCAGCATCCAAAGGGGCCAGAGCTACGAGCAGTACTTC. It codes for CASIQRGQSYEQYF.

The chain carries TRBV4-1 and TRBJ1-1; 8 bases line up with TRBD1. From germline, CDR1 is MGHRA and CDR2 YSYEKL. The CDR3 consists of 16 residues. Trimming cost V 0 bases and J 5 bases; bases outside gene matches: 8. CDR3 amino acids: CASSQEGQGAQTEAFF. CDR3 nucleotides: TGCGCCAGCAGCCAAGAGGGGCAGGGGGCGCAGACTGAAGCTTTCTTT.

V and J are TRBV28 and TRBJ2-3; D is unclear. Per the germline V gene, CDR1 is MDHEN and CDR2 is SYDVKM. Deletions cut 2 bases from V and 10 bases from J, with 16 bases between. This CDR3 spans 14 amino acids. The CDR3 spells CASSLGFGSRPQYF. The CDR3 DNA follows: TGTGCCAGCAGTTTAGGTTTCGGGTCTCGTCCGCAGTATTTT.

V usage is TRBV4-2 and J usage is TRBJ2-7, with D possibly TRBD2 on 6 matching bases. The CDR3 is 19 amino acids. The germline gives CDR1 LGHNA, CDR2 YNFKEQ. The ends were cut back, 1 base at V and 3 bases at J, with 25 bases in the middle. CDR3 nucleotides: TGTGCCAGCAGCCAAGTGTGGCCCATCAGGGCTAGCGAGGGCTACGAGCAGTACTTC. It is translated as CASSQVWPIRASEGYEQYF.

The rearrangement uses TRBV2 and TRBJ1-1; TRBD1 matches at 7 bases. The CDR3 covers 15 residues. J lost 0 bases, V lost 6 bases, and 7 bases had no gene match. CDR1 SNHLY and CDR2 FYNNEI come from the germline V gene. DNA for the CDR3: TGTGCCAGCAGGGCGACAGGGATGATGAACACTGAAGCTTTCTTT. It specifies CASRATGMMNTEAFF. Drawing the rest from reference TRBV2 and TRBJ1-1, the complete variable domain is EPEVTQTPSHQVTQMGQEVILRCVPISNHLYFYWYRQILGQKVEFLVSFYNNEISEKSEIFDDQFSVERPDGSNFTLKIRSTKLEDSAMYFCASRATGMMNTEAFFGQGTRLTVV.

J is TRBJ2-1 and V is TRBV28; 10 nucleotides agree with TRBD1. The CDR3 has 16 residues. V shed 7 bases, J shed 5 bases, and the junction held 11 bases outside the gene matches. CDR1 is MDHEN and CDR2 is SYDVKM in the germline V gene. Here the CDR3 reads CASTRMGQGSDNEQFF. CDR3 nucleotide sequence: TGTGCCAGCACCAGAATGGGACAGGGGAGTGACAATGAGCAGTTCTTC.

The gene calls are TRBV5-1 and TRBJ2-1; no clear D gene. The CDR3 has 15 amino acids. V shed 0 bases and J shed 6 bases, with 13 bases lying between them. CDR1 SGHRS and CDR2 YFSETQ come from the germline V gene. The CDR3 nucleotides are TGCGCCAGCAGCTTGGGAGCTAGGATTGGCAATGAGCAGTTCTTC. Protein: CASSLGARIGNEQFF.

CDR3 protein: CASSQSGTVLARDEQFF. The DNA for the CDR3 is TGTGCCAGCAGCCAATCGGGGACAGTATTAGCTAGGGATGAGCAGTTCTTC. This chain uses TRBV16 with TRBJ2-1; 7 bases match TRBD1. CDR1 is KGHSY, CDR2 FQNENV, per germline. CDR3 length equals 17 residues. The V gene end was trimmed by 0 bases and the J gene end by 8 bases; junction bases not matched to a gene: 13.

This chain connects TRBV19 to TRBJ1-1; 7 nucleotides agree with TRBD1. Unmatched junction bases numbered 12, after V lost 1 base and J lost 1 base. The CDR3 length is 18 residues. Germline V gene sequence: CDR1 LNHDA, CDR2 SQIVND (reference sequence). The DNA of the CDR3 is TGTGCCAGTAGTATAGTTGGCCCCGCGACAGGGAGGAACACTGAAGCTTTCTTT. Translation gives CASSIVGPATGRNTEAFF.

The rearrangement links TRBV6-5 to TRBJ2-3; TRBD2 aligns across 12 bases. Germline trimming cut 8 bases from V and 8 bases from J; bases unmatched to any gene: 11. The CDR3 runs 15 residues. CDR1 MNHEY and CDR2 SVGAGI come from the germline V gene. CDR3 region: CASGKGLAGRGTQYF. The CDR3 DNA reads TGTGCCAGCGGAAAAGGACTAGCGGGACGGGGTACGCAGTATTTT.

This chain connects TRBV19 to TRBJ1-2, with 8 positions matching TRBD1. Germline V CDR1 and CDR2: LNHDA, SQIVND (reference sequence). The CDR3 extends over 16 amino acids. J gave up 3 bases and V 6 bases, and 12 bases lay outside the gene matches. CDR3 nucleotides: TGTGCCAGTAGGGGACAGATGGCAGGGGGCCACTATGGCTACACCTTC. Amino acid sequence: CASRGQMAGGHYGYTF.

The gene calls are TRBV7-2 and TRBJ2-5, with 9 bases that match TRBD2. Trimming at V came to 5 bases and at J to 1 base, leaving 2 bases not matched to a gene. Looked up from germline, CDR1 is SGHTA and CDR2 is FQGNSA. The CDR3 covers 14 residues. CDR3: CASSPSGTQETQYF. As DNA, the CDR3 is TGTGCCAGCAGCCCTAGCGGGACCCAAGAGACCCAGTACTTC.

This chain joins TRBV5-6 and TRBJ2-5, with 9 bases matching TRBD2. The CDR3 runs to 16 residues. The germline V gene has CDR1 SGHDT and CDR2 YYEEEE. The V gene end was trimmed by 1 base and the J gene end by 4 bases; junction bases not matched to a gene: 8. Written as DNA, the CDR3 is TGTGCCAGCAGCTTGATCCGTGCGGGAGGGGTAGAGACCCAGTACTTC. It specifies CASSLIRAGGVETQYF.

J is TRBJ2-1 and V is TRBV7-8; 7 bases agree with TRBD2. The CDR3 loop spans 15 amino acids. The junction had 9 bases not matched to a gene; V was cut back by 3 bases and J by 7 bases. Germline assignment: CDR1 SGHVS and CDR2 FQNEAQ. This CDR3 is CASSLGGRLVNEQFF. CDR3 DNA sequence: TGTGCCAGCAGCTTGGGGGGGAGACTGGTGAATGAGCAGTTCTTC.

CDR3 DNA sequence: TGTGCCAGCAGCATGGAGGGGGAGACTTACAATGAGCAGTTCTTC. Translated: CASSMEGETYNEQFF. The chain employs TRBV5-8 and TRBJ2-1; D tentatively fits TRBD1 or TRBD2 (6 bases each). Germline CDR1 reads SGHTS; CDR2 reads YDEGEE. V was trimmed by 4 bases and J by 4 bases, leaving 15 bases between them. The length of the CDR3 is 15 residues.

The table lists this clone with a count of one. This sequence joins TRBV28 and TRBJ2-1, with D possibly TRBD2 on 5 matching bases. The CDR3 spans 14 residues. Trimming removed 3 bases at V and 6 bases at J, with 12 bases between. Germline CDR1 is MDHEN and CDR2 is SYDVKM. The CDR3 loop is CASSFTGNLNEQFF. CDR3 DNA: TGTGCCAGCAGTTTTACGGGAAACCTCAATGAGCAGTTCTTC.

The chain has TRBV6-5 and TRBJ1-5; no clear D gene. Trimming stripped 4 bases from V and 7 bases from J, with 11 bases between. Germline V lookup: CDR1 MNHEY, CDR2 SVGAGI. This CDR3 is 13 amino acids long. The CDR3 region has the DNA TGTGCCAGCAGTTTCGCGGTAGGCCAGCCCCAGCATTTT. Translation gives CASSFAVGQPQHF.

The rearrangement joins TRBV29-1 to TRBJ2-3, with D unclear. Trimming shortened V by 5 bases and J by 1 base, and 13 bases separated the two germline ends. This CDR3 spans 14 amino acids. From germline, CDR1 is SQVTM and CDR2 ANQGSEA. Here the CDR3 DNA reads TGCAGCGTTATAGACATTACGGGCACAGATACGCAGTATTTT. Translated: CSVIDITGTDTQYF.

The chain recombines TRBV6-5 with TRBJ1-2; TRBD1 agrees at 10 bases. The V gene's germline CDR1 is MNHEY and CDR2 SVGAGI. The length of the CDR3 is 14 residues. Germline trimming cut 5 bases from V and 7 bases from J; bases unmatched to any gene: 7. The CDR3: CASSRYGQGVGYTF. DNA for the CDR3: TGTGCCAGCAGTAGATACGGACAGGGGGTTGGCTACACCTTC.